This T cell receptor beta chain emerged from a study of response to subunit inactivated influenza vaccine listed by TCRdb under 2018. In the study overall: To follow how T cells responded to a trivalent subunit inactivated influenza vaccine, the researchers relied on deep quantitative profiling of the T cell receptor repertoire.

This clonotype was seen ten or more times. The target of this receptor is not known. The conserved final phenylalanine or tryptophan is absent from the CDR3, which likely points to a read error. The DNA is left out, because the CDR3 cannot be placed on it with certainty; the CDR3 is given as TCRdb lists it. Results and caveats for the whole study, not just this receptor: The authors suggested that each seasonal influenza vaccination may recruit only a limited number of new T cells.

Libraries came from RT-PCR. The data were produced on an Illumina HiSeq 2500. TCRdb reran the public reads through fastp at Q25 and MiXCR, keeping productive beta chains. Merged by CDR3 protein, the rows form single entries marked with the most common genes and DNA. This sample holds 500,000 to 650,000 distinct CDR3 sequences; less than 10% were observed only once. The top ten clonotypes cover over 10% of the sample. Source: PBMCs from blood, taken roughly 24 months after vaccination. The receptor was isolated from a man aged 45-69 years who received an inactivated influenza vaccine. Donor details come from another sample of the same person, matched by shared clones.

The encoded CDR3 is CASSLKSGTPLSS. The chain joins TRBV12-3 or TRBV12-4 to TRBJ2-7; the table's D gene call, TRBD2, was not cross checked with the DNA. 13 amino acids form the CDR3, both terminal residues included.